The following is a T cell receptor (beta chain) sequence with its context. The data are from a study of blood T cell repertoires in COVID-19. Germline CDR1 SNHLY, CDR2 FYNNEI. The CDR3 sequence is 16 residues long. V shed 5 bases, J shed 4 bases, and the junction held 14 bases outside the gene matches. Source study methods: Scientists estimated how many nucleated cells there were by amplifying reference gene primers. Clones were read by immunoSEQ multiplex PCR, and TCRdb kept only the in-frame ones, dropping some. V and J calls and clone size are given by that table; D and trimming were obtained from the DNA. The sample has 200,000 to 300,000 clones; around 90% are singletons.

This chain connects TRBV2 to TRBJ2-7; TRBD1 aligns across 7 bases. The sample was peripheral blood. The clonotype comes from a man aged 55 to 70 who had recovered from COVID-19. CDR3 amino acids: CASSSKTGTSIYEQYF. The CDR3 DNA reads TGTGCCAGCAGTTCCAAGACAGGGACATCCATTTACGAGCAGTACTTC. The full variable domain, its missing parts supplied by reference TRBV2 and TRBJ2-7, is EPEVTQTPSHQVTQMGQEVILRCVPISNHLYFYWYRQILGQKVEFLVSFYNNEISEKSEIFDDQFSVERPDGSNFTLKIRSTKLEDSAMYFCASSSKTGTSIYEQYFGPGTRLTVT.